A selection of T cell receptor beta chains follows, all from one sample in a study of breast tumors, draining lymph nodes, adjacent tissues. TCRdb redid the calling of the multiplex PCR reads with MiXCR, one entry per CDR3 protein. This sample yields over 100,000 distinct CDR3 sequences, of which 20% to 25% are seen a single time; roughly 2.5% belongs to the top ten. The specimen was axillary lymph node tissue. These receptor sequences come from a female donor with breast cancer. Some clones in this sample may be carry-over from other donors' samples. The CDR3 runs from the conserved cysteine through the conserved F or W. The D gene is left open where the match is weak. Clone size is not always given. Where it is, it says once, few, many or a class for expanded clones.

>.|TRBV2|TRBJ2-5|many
CASSGQGIGFAQYF
TGTGCCAGCAGTGGGCAGGGTATTGGGTTTGCCCAGTACTTC
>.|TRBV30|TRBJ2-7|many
CAWSVTGGTREQYF
TGTGCCTGGAGTGTAACTGGGGGCACTAGGGAGCAGTACTTC
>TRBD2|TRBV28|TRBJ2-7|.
CASSLSREGGEQYF
TGTGCCAGCAGTTTGTCCAGGGAGGGCGGCGAGCAGTACTTC
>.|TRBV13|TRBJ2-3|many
CASSWRTTDTQYF
TGTGCCAGCAGCTGGCGGACGACAGATACGCAGTATTTT
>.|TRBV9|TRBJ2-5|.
CASSVGPEETQYF
TGTGCCAGCAGCGTAGGTCCCGAAGAGACCCAGTACTTC
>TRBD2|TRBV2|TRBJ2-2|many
CAVQASGITGELFF
TGTGCCGTTCAAGCTAGCGGAATCACCGGGGAGCTGTTTTTT
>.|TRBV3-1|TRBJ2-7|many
CASSHRGRFYEQYF
TGTGCCAGCAGCCACCGAGGGCGGTTCTACGAGCAGTACTTC
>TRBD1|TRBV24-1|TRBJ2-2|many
CATTGQGDTGELFF
TGTGCCACCACCGGACAGGGGGACACCGGGGAGCTGTTTTTT
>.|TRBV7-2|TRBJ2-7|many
CASSLAGLTGDPYEQYF
TGTGCCAGCAGCTTAGCGGGTTTGACAGGTGACCCCTACGAGCAGTACTTC
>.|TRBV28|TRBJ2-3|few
CASSMSRGTQYF
TGTGCCAGCAGTATGTCAAGGGGTACGCAGTATTTT
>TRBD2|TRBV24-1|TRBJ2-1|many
CATSETGTRALYNEQFF
TGTGCCACCAGTGAGACCGGGACTAGGGCCCTCTACAATGAGCAGTTCTTC
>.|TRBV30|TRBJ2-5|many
CAWSRGQGRAQYF
TGTGCCTGGAGTCGGGGGCAGGGTCGGGCCCAGTACTTC
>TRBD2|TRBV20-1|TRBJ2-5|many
CSASSGSRQETQYF
TGCAGTGCCTCCAGCGGGAGTCGGCAAGAGACCCAGTACTTC
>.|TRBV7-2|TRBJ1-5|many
CASSLRANQPQHF
TGTGCCAGCAGCTTACGAGCTAATCAGCCCCAGCATTTT
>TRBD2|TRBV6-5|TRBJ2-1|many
CATMGGLDEQFF
TGTGCCACCATGGGAGGGCTGGATGAGCAGTTCTTC
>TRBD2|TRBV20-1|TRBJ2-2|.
CSAGTSRINTGELFF
TGCAGTGCCGGGACTAGCAGGATCAACACCGGGGAGCTGTTTTTT
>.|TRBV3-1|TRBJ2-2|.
CATRTVTGELFF
TGTGCCACGCGGACGGTCACCGGGGAGCTGTTTTTT
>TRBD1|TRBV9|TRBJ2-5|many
CASSVAPGQGQETQYF
TGTGCCAGCAGCGTAGCCCCGGGACAGGGGCAAGAGACCCAGTACTTC
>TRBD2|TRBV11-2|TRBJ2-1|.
CASSLDPRTSGHEQFF
TGTGCCAGCAGCTTAGATCCCAGGACTAGCGGGCATGAGCAGTTCTTC
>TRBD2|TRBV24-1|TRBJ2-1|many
CATSDSTLAGKDEQFF
TGTGCCACCAGTGATAGTACTCTAGCGGGAAAGGATGAGCAGTTCTTC
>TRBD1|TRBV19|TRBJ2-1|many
CASRPGQGWNEQFF
TGTGCCAGTAGGCCGGGACAGGGGTGGAATGAGCAGTTCTTC
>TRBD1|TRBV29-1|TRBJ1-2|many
CSTQGQGDNYGYTF
TGCAGCACCCAGGGACAGGGGGATAACTATGGCTACACCTTC
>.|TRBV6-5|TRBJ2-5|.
CASSFDVEETQYF
TGTGCCAGCAGCTTCGACGTTGAAGAGACCCAGTACTTC
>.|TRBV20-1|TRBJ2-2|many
CSARDQNTGELFF
TGCAGTGCTAGAGATCAGAACACCGGGGAGCTGTTTTTT
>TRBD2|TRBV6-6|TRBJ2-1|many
CASSYWSSGLYNEQFF
TGTGCCAGCAGTTACTGGTCTAGCGGTCTTTACAATGAGCAGTTCTTC
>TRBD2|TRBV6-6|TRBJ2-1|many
CASSGRLAGRNEQFF
TGTGCCAGCAGTGGTCGACTAGCGGGAAGGAATGAGCAGTTCTTC
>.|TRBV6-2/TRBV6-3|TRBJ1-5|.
CASSRQGVQPQHF
TGTGCCAGCAGCCGCCAGGGAGTCCAGCCCCAGCATTTT
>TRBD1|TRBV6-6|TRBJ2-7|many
CVSSPRDRGPEQYF
TGTGTCAGTTCCCCGCGGGACAGGGGTCCCGAGCAGTACTTC
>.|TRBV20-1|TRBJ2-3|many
CSARGPATDTQYF
TGCAGTGCTAGGGGGCCCGCGACAGATACGCAGTATTTT
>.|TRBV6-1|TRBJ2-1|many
CASSDPTPYNEQFF
TGTGCCAGCAGTGACCCTACTCCCTACAATGAGCAGTTCTTC
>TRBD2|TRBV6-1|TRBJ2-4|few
CASSERREGDIQYF
TGTGCCAGCAGTGAACGGCGGGAGGGGGACATTCAGTACTTC
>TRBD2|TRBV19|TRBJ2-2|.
CASSTIERGNTGELFF
TGTGCCAGTAGTACCATAGAGCGGGGTAACACCGGGGAGCTGTTTTTT
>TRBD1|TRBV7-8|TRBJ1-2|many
CASSSGAGGPNYGYTF
TGTGCCAGCAGCTCAGGGGCAGGGGGGCCTAACTATGGCTACACCTTC
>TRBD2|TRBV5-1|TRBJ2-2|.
CASGWTSGISTGELFF
TGCGCCAGCGGCTGGACTAGCGGGATTAGCACCGGGGAGCTGTTTTTT
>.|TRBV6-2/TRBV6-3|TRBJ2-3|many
CASSERPGGGTDTQYF
TGTGCCAGCAGTGAGCGACCAGGGGGGGGCACAGATACGCAGTATTTT
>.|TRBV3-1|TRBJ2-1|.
CASSQAQGFPYNEQFF
TGTGCCAGCAGCCAGGCTCAGGGGTTCCCCTACAATGAGCAGTTCTTC
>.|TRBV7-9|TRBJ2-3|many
CASSFGTPRADTQYF
TGTGCCAGCAGCTTCGGCACCCCAAGGGCAGATACGCAGTATTTT